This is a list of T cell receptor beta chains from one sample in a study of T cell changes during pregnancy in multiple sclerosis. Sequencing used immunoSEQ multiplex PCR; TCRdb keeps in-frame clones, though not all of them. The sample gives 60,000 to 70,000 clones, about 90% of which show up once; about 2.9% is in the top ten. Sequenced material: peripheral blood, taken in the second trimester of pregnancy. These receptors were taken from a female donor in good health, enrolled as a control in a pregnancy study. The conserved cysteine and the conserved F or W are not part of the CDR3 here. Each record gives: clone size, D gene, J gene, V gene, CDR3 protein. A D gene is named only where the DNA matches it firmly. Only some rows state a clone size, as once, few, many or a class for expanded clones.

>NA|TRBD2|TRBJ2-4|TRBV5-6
ASSLNGGRGDIQY
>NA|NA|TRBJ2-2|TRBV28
ASTKAGFTGELF
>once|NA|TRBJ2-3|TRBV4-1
ASSQGTGRGATDTQY
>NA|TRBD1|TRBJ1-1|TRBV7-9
ASSLTQGGPEAF
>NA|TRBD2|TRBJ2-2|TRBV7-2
ASSLGGTSENTGELF
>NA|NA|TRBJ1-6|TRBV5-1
ASSSPPDSPLH
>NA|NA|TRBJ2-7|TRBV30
AWSVRLKGGYEQY
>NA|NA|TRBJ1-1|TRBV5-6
ASSLGRNTEAF
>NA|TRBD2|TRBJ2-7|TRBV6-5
ASSYSAGSSYEQY
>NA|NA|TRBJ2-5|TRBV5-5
ASSLGPQETQY
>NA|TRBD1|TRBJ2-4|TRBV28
ASSRDRNLAKNIQY
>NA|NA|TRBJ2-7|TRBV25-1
ASSGHWGGEQY
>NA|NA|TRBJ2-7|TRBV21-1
ASSKEGARPLDYEQY
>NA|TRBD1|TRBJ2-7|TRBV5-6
ASSQMTGSYEQY
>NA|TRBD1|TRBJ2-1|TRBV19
ASRTIPGQGRNEQF
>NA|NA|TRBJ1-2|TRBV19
ASSIRDSFYGYT
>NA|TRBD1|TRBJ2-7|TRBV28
ASSSQGSFNYEQY
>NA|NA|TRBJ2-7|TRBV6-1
ASSEGLSYEQY
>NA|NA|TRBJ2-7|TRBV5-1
ASSLEAGASEQY
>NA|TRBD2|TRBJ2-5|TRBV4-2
ASSQENYAGGGGFQETQY
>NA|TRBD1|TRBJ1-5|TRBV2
ASSGKGRTGGNQPQH
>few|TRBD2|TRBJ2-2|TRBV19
ASRLAGAAGELF
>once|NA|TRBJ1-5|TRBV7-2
ASRPTGVGNQPQH
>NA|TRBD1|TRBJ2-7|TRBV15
ATSRWGRGLYEQY
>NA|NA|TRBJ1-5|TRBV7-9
ASEERGGSPQH